The 32 T cell receptor beta chains given below trace back to one sample, sequenced in a study of cytomegalovirus exposure and HLA in healthy donors. PCR primers comprised 60 Vbeta and 13 Jbeta primers. Repertoires were generated with immunoSEQ multiplex PCR, while TCRdb's copy carries only in-frame clones and drops some. Of 200,000 to 250,000 clones in the sample, approximately 80% were seen once. The sample consisted of PBMCs. The origin of the receptors is a young man in good health and CMV-seronegative.

The rearrangement links TRBV7-3 to TRBJ1-1, with a possible D match to TRBD1 (5 bases). Trimming took off 5 bases at V and 2 bases at J, with 18 bases between the two ends. The germline V gene encodes CDR1 SGHTA and CDR2 FQGTGA. The CDR3 spans 16 residues. This CDR3 is CASSRGGVSENTEAFF. The CDR3 DNA is TGTGCCAGCAGCCGCGGAGGGGTCTCGGAAAACACTGAAGCTTTCTTT.

This sequence joins TRBV7-8 and TRBJ1-4, with D possibly being TRBD1 (6 bases). The germline CDR1 and CDR2 sequences are SGHVS and FQNEAQ. V was trimmed by 5 bases and J by 5 bases, leaving 15 bases between them. The CDR3 totals 15 residues. The CDR3 protein is CASSPPGQLNEKLFF. CDR3 coding DNA: TGTGCCAGCAGCCCCCCGGGACAACTCAATGAAAAACTGTTTTTT.

This sequence joins TRBV4-3 and TRBJ2-3, with 8 bases aligning to TRBD1. Germline values: CDR1 LGHNA, CDR2 YSLEER. V dropped 0 bases and J dropped 0; count of bases not matched to a gene: 8. The CDR3 has 18 residues. Here the CDR3 reads CASSQDSPDRASTDTQYF. In DNA, the CDR3 is TGCGCCAGCAGCCAAGATTCACCGGACAGGGCAAGCACAGATACGCAGTATTTT.

The chain joins TRBV27 to TRBJ2-1, with D unresolved. The CDR3 covers 14 residues. Per the germline V gene, CDR1 is MNHEY and CDR2 is SMNVEV (reference sequence). The V gene lost 0 bases and the J gene lost 7 bases, with 10 bases spanning the gap. CDR3 sequence reads: CASSLSARWNEQFF. Written as DNA, the CDR3 is TGTGCCAGCAGTTTATCCGCTAGATGGAATGAGCAGTTCTTC.

The V gene is TRBV11-1, the J gene TRBJ2-5; 7 positions agree with TRBD2. The CDR3 contains 14 residues. CDR1 and CDR2 from the germline V gene are SGHAT and FQDESV (reference sequence). V was clipped by 5 bases and J by 1 base; unmatched bases: 4. CDR3 in amino acids: CASSPSGGQETQYF. The CDR3, as DNA: TGTGCCAGCAGCCCTTCGGGGGGCCAAGAGACCCAGTACTTC.

The CDR3 region is CASSPRTGSGNQPQHF. CDR3 sequence (DNA): TGTGCCAGCAGTCCGCGGACAGGGTCGGGCAATCAGCCCCAGCATTTT. The chain uses TRBV28 and TRBJ1-5; 8 bases line up with TRBD1. V was clipped by 5 bases and J by 2 bases; unmatched bases: 8. Germline lookup yields CDR1 MDHEN and CDR2 SYDVKM. This CDR3 is 16 amino acids long.

CDR3 DNA: TGTGCCAGTAGTTTACAGGGGGCAGGATTAAACAATGAGCAGTTCTTC. Residues: CASSLQGAGLNNEQFF. The V call is TRBV19, the J call TRBJ2-1; 9 bases are shared with TRBD1. Germline values: CDR1 LNHDA, CDR2 SQIVND (reference sequence). This CDR3 has 16 residues. The V gene end was trimmed by 5 bases and the J gene end by 5 bases; junction bases not matched to a gene: 10.

The chain joins TRBV27 to TRBJ1-1, with 8 nucleotides matching TRBD1. V lost 4 bases, J lost 4 bases, and 8 bases stayed unmatched. This CDR3 is built from 15 residues. The germline CDR1 and CDR2 sequences are MNHEY and SMNVEV (reference sequence). DNA of the CDR3: TGTGCCAGCAGTTCCCGGACAGGGAGGGGCACTGAAGCTTTCTTT. Encoded protein: CASSSRTGRGTEAFF.

This sequence joins TRBV20-1 and TRBJ1-2; D ambiguous. Germline loops: CDR1 DFQATT, CDR2 SNEGSKA (reference sequence). V was shortened by 2 bases and J by 4 bases, with 5 bases between the two germline ends. CDR3 length equals 11 residues. CDR3 in DNA: TGCAGTGCTAGATTTCGCTATGGCTACACCTTC. This codes for CSARFRYGYTF.

The V gene is TRBV6-6, the J gene TRBJ1-1; the match to TRBD1 covers 8 bases. This CDR3 spans 13 amino acids. The germline CDR1 and CDR2 sequences are MNHNY and SVGAGI (reference sequence). V gave up 9 bases and J gave up 1 base; unmatched junction bases: 4. CDR3 sequence reads: CASDRGENTEAFF. CDR3 nucleotides: TGTGCCAGTGACAGGGGTGAGAACACTGAAGCTTTCTTT.

This sequence joins TRBV27 and TRBJ2-5; the D is unclear. The J call may not be correct, given that the DNA end is closer to TRBJ2-7. The CDR3 spans 13 residues. Looked up from germline, CDR1 is MNHEY and CDR2 is SMNVEV (reference sequence). This chain's CDR3 is CASSEWGSYEQYF. DNA of the CDR3: TGTGCCAGCAGCGAATGGGGCTCCTACGAGCAGTACTTC.

This sequence joins TRBV6-5 and TRBJ2-7; 7 bases line up with TRBD1. The CDR3 runs to 15 residues. With 7 bases clipped from V and 2 bases from J, the junction kept 11 bases outside the gene matches. The germline V gene encodes CDR1 MNHEY and CDR2 SVGAGI. CDR3 bases: TGTGCCAGCACGCAACAGGGGCCTTACCCCTACGAGCAGTACTTC. It yields the protein CASTQQGPYPYEQYF.

The chain has TRBV2 and TRBJ2-1; TRBD1 agrees at 7 bases. Germline CDR1 is SNHLY and CDR2 is FYNNEI. J was trimmed by 4 bases and V by 3 bases; bases with no gene match: 3. This CDR3 comprises 14 residues. CDR3 residues: CASSESRGYNEQFF. As DNA, the CDR3 is TGTGCCAGCAGTGAGAGCAGGGGGTACAATGAGCAGTTCTTC.

The CDR3 sequence: CAITGERAEAFF. The CDR3 DNA follows: TGTGCCATTACAGGGGAGCGGGCTGAAGCTTTCTTT. The V call is TRBV2, the J call TRBJ1-1, with 7 nucleotides matching TRBD1. The CDR3 length is 12 residues. Germline V gene lookup returns CDR1 SNHLY and CDR2 FYNNEI. The V segment lost 10 bases and the J segment 6 bases; nucleotides outside the gene matches: 8.

V and J are TRBV27 and TRBJ2-7, with a tentative D call TRBD2 (5 bases). This CDR3 contains 13 residues. CDR1 and CDR2 (germline): MNHEY, SMNVEV (reference sequence). With 2 bases removed from V and 9 bases from J, the gap between germline ends came to 14 bases. The CDR3 DNA reads TGTGCCAGCAGTTTACCGGACTTAAGGAGGCAGTACTTC. It codes for CASSLPDLRRQYF.

The CDR3 sequence: CASSWDRGTDTQYF. In DNA, the CDR3 is TGTGCCAGCAGTTGGGACAGGGGCACAGATACGCAGTATTTT. This chain joins TRBV28 and TRBJ2-3, with 9 positions matching TRBD1. Germline-derived CDR1 and CDR2 are MDHEN and SYDVKM. This CDR3 spans 14 amino acids. The ends lost 4 bases at V and 1 base at J; junction bases unmatched: 0.

This chain joins TRBV28 and TRBJ2-2; TRBD2 might be the D (6 bases). Germline assignment: CDR1 MDHEN and CDR2 SYDVKM. Trimming removed 3 bases at V and 4 bases at J, with 9 bases between. The CDR3 spans 14 residues. The CDR3 nucleotides are TGTGCCAGCAGTTTGGGCGGGATCACCGGGGAGCTGTTTTTT. This sequence encodes CASSLGGITGELFF.

The table lists this clone with a few counts. The genes are TRBV19 and TRBJ1-4, with a possible D match to TRBD1 (5 bases). Germline CDR1 LNHDA, CDR2 SQIVND (reference sequence). V lost 1 base and J lost 6, with 12 bases in between. This CDR3 spans 15 amino acids. The CDR3: CASSIVETAYEKLFF. CDR3 in DNA: TGTGCCAGTAGTATAGTTGAGACAGCTTATGAAAAACTGTTTTTT.

The chain combines TRBV9 with TRBJ2-7; the D gene is possibly TRBD2 (6 bases). V lost 0 bases, J lost 7 bases, and 14 bases lay in between. There are 14 residues in the CDR3. CDR1 is SGDLS and CDR2 is YYNGEE in the germline V gene. The CDR3 loop is CASSVGGVWGEQYF. CDR3 DNA: TGTGCCAGCAGCGTAGGGGGGGTATGGGGAGAGCAGTACTTC.

The chain is built from TRBV5-4 and TRBJ2-5, with D unresolved. From germline, CDR1 is SGHNT and CDR2 YYREEE (reference sequence). The ends were cut back, 0 bases at V and 0 bases at J, with 9 bases in the middle. The CDR3 consists of 15 residues. The CDR3 reads CASSLVGRDQETQYF. For the CDR3, the DNA is TGTGCCAGCAGCTTGGTTGGCCGGGACCAAGAGACCCAGTACTTC.

This clone occurred once. The rearrangement links TRBV15 to TRBJ2-1, with unresolved D. Germline CDR1 and CDR2: LNHNV and YYDKDF (reference sequence). This CDR3 contains 13 residues. V was cut by 5 bases and J by 9 bases, with 14 bases left in between. The CDR3 DNA reads TGTGCCACCAGCCCCGTGTTGAGGAGTGAGCAGTTCTTC. It encodes CATSPVLRSEQFF. The entire variable domain, with the rest obtained from reference TRBV15 and TRBJ2-1, is as follows: DAMVIQNPRYQVTQFGKPVTLSCSQTLNHNVMYWYQQKSSQAPKLLFHYYDKDFNNEADTPDNFQSRRPNTSFCFLDIRSPGLGDTAMYLCATSPVLRSEQFFGPGTRLTVL.

The chain has TRBV18 and TRBJ1-4; 7 nucleotides align to TRBD1. Trimming cost V 2 bases and J 1 base; bases outside gene matches: 1. Per the germline V gene, CDR1 is KGHSH and CDR2 is LQKENI. The CDR3 spans 15 residues. This chain's CDR3 is CASSPTGVTNEKLFF. CDR3 nucleotides: TGTGCCAGCTCACCAACAGGGGTAACTAATGAAAAACTGTTTTTT.

The CDR3 sequence is CASSNRQVDGYTF. The DNA for the CDR3 is TGTGCCAGCAGTAATAGACAAGTGGATGGCTACACCTTC. The chain carries TRBV6-1 and TRBJ1-2; D gene ambiguous. Per the germline V gene, CDR1 is MNHNS and CDR2 is SASEGT. The CDR3 spans 13 residues. V shed 5 bases and J shed 6 bases, with 13 bases lying between them.

J is TRBJ2-3 and V is TRBV9, with 14 bases aligning to TRBD2. This CDR3 comprises 14 residues. Looked up from germline, CDR1 is SGDLS and CDR2 is YYNGEE. J was trimmed by 4 bases and V by 7 bases; bases with no gene match: 2. The CDR3 coding sequence is TGTGCCAGCGGGACTAGCGGGGGACCAGATACGCAGTATTTT. Translated: CASGTSGGPDTQYF.

This clone has only a few counts. This rearrangement joins TRBV2 to TRBJ2-7, with D tentatively TRBD1 (6 bases). V gave up 5 bases and J gave up 3 bases, with 14 bases separating them. Germline V lookup: CDR1 SNHLY, CDR2 FYNNEI. The CDR3 extends over 14 amino acids. CDR3 bases: TGTGCCAGCAGTTCTCAGAGGGGGAACTACGAGCAGTACTTC. Protein product: CASSSQRGNYEQYF.

The chain combines TRBV5-1 with TRBJ2-7; 15 nucleotides line up with TRBD2. Trimming cost V 4 bases and J 2 bases; bases outside gene matches: 10. Germline-derived CDR1 and CDR2 are SGHRS and YFSETQ. The CDR3 sequence is 18 residues long. CDR3 coding DNA: TGCGCCAGCAGCCGCTCCGGGACTAGCGGGGGGCAGACCTACGAGCAGTACTTC. Amino acid sequence: CASSRSGTSGGQTYEQYF.

This rearrangement joins TRBV5-1 to TRBJ2-3, with 7 positions matching TRBD1. CDR3 length: 15 amino acids. The V gene's germline CDR1 is SGHRS and CDR2 YFSETQ. The J segment lost 0 bases and the V segment lost 2 bases, leaving 3 bases of the junction unmatched. CDR3 DNA sequence: TGCGCCAGCAGCTTAGGGACAGATAGCACAGATACGCAGTATTTT. It is translated as CASSLGTDSTDTQYF. The full variable domain, its missing parts supplied by reference TRBV5-1 and TRBJ2-3, is KAGVTQTPRYLIKTRGQQVTLSCSPISGHRSVSWYQQTPGQGLQFLFEYFSETQRNKGNFPGRFSGRQFSNSRSEMNVSTLELGDSALYLCASSLGTDSTDTQYFGPGTRLTVL.

The chain links TRBV11-2 to TRBJ2-4; maybe TRBD1 (6 bases). Trimming cost V 4 bases and J 0 bases, with 16 bases left between them. Germline V lookup: CDR1 SGHAT, CDR2 FQNNGV. This CDR3 spans 17 amino acids. CDR3 residues: CASSYDGTLLAKNIQYF. CDR3 sequence (DNA): TGTGCCAGCAGCTATGACGGGACACTACTAGCCAAAAACATTCAGTACTTC.

The gene calls are TRBV11-3 and TRBJ2-5; 10 bases fit TRBD1. V lost 2 bases to trimming and J lost 4 bases; unmatched junction nucleotides: 4. Germline lookup yields CDR1 SGHNT and CDR2 YENEEA. There are 15 residues in the CDR3. CDR3 coding DNA: TGTGCCAGCAGCTTAACCGGGACAGGGGTAGAGACCCAGTACTTC. Its translation: CASSLTGTGVETQYF.

The rearrangement links TRBV5-1 to TRBJ2-7, with TRBD2 matching 8 bases. This CDR3 contains 18 residues. Germline loops: CDR1 SGHRS, CDR2 YFSETQ. V trimming: 4 bases; J trimming: 1 base; junction bases outside the gene matches: 16. The CDR3: CASSPGVGSGVRSYEQYF. The CDR3 DNA sequence: TGCGCCAGCAGCCCTGGAGTTGGTAGCGGGGTACGTTCCTACGAGCAGTACTTC.

The V call is TRBV6-5, the J call TRBJ1-5, with 7 bases aligning to TRBD1. CDR1 MNHEY and CDR2 SVGAGI come from the germline V gene. The ends lost 6 bases at V and 2 bases at J; junction bases unmatched: 7. CDR3 size: 15 residues. The CDR3 coding sequence is TGTGCCAGCAGCCGGACAGGACGGGGCAATCAGCCCCAGCATTTT. Its translation is CASSRTGRGNQPQHF.

This clone was seen a handful of times. This chain links TRBV18 with TRBJ2-2; 9 nucleotides agree with TRBD1. The CDR3 has 16 amino acids. Germline-derived CDR1 and CDR2 are KGHSH and LQKENI. The V gene end was trimmed by 1 base and the J gene end by 4 bases; junction bases not matched to a gene: 4. The CDR3 loop is CASSPLGQGGTGELFF. DNA of the CDR3: TGTGCCAGCTCACCACTGGGACAGGGCGGCACCGGGGAGCTGTTTTTT.